The rows below give T cell receptor beta chains drawn from one sample of a study of blood T cell repertoires in COVID-19. Clones were sequenced by immunoSEQ multiplex PCR, and TCRdb holds only the in-frame ones, with some missing. The sample includes 250,000 to 350,000 clones, around 84% of them seen just once. Material for sequencing was PBMCs or T cells enriched from blood (not recorded which). The receptors stem from a woman aged 50 to 60 who had recovered from COVID-19. The CDR3 runs from the conserved cysteine through the conserved F or W. D genes are given only for firm matches. Where a row states a size, it is once, few, many or the class of an expanded clone; other rows omit it.

D	V	size	J	CDR3	DNA
TRBD1	TRBV6-5	NA	TRBJ1-2	CASRIPGTAYGYTF	TGTGCCAGCAGAATACCCGGGACAGCTTATGGCTACACCTTC
NA	TRBV5-6	NA	TRBJ1-2	CASSHKTGPFYGYTF	TGTGCCAGCAGCCATAAGACAGGACCTTTCTATGGCTACACCTTC
NA	TRBV9	NA	TRBJ1-1	CASSVGMGAEAFF	TGTGCCAGCAGCGTAGGGATGGGCGCTGAAGCTTTCTTT
NA	TRBV10-3	NA	TRBJ1-1	CAISESTGGGASTEAFF	TGTGCCATCAGTGAGTCGACGGGCGGGGGAGCGAGCACTGAAGCTTTCTTT
NA	TRBV27	NA	TRBJ2-1	CASSYSGDSYNEQFF	TGTGCCAGCAGCTATAGCGGGGACAGCTACAATGAGCAGTTCTTC
TRBD1	TRBV7-6	NA	TRBJ2-7	CASSGGDRGHHEQYF	TGTGCCAGCAGCGGAGGAGACAGGGGGCACCACGAGCAGTACTTC
NA	TRBV27	NA	TRBJ1-2	CASSSAGPHGYTF	TGTGCCAGCAGTTCCGCGGGGCCCCATGGCTACACCTTC
NA	TRBV7-9	few	TRBJ2-1	CASSRGTLDEQFF	TGTGCCAGCAGTCGCGGGACTCTGGATGAGCAGTTCTTC
NA	TRBV24-1	NA	TRBJ2-1	CATRPLGEQFF	TGTGCCACCAGACCCCTCGGGGAGCAGTTCTTC
TRBD1	TRBV30	few	TRBJ1-6	CAWRDRDDSPLHF	TGTGCCTGGCGTGACAGGGACGATTCACCCCTCCACTTT
NA	TRBV5-1	many	TRBJ1-5	CASSLGAGVQGQPQHF	TGCGCCAGCAGCTTGGGTGCAGGGGTCCAAGGTCAGCCCCAGCATTTT
TRBD1	TRBV6-5	NA	TRBJ1-1	CASREGQGMTEAFF	TGTGCCAGCAGGGAGGGACAGGGGATGACTGAAGCTTTCTTT
NA	TRBV10-2	NA	TRBJ1-3	CASGGASGNTIYF	TGCGCCAGCGGCGGGGCCTCTGGAAACACCATATATTTT
TRBD1	TRBV5-1	NA	TRBJ2-7	CASSSRQGGEQYF	TGCGCCAGCAGCTCTAGACAGGGTGGTGAGCAGTACTTC
NA	TRBV6-5	NA	TRBJ1-5	CASSQSGFGQPQHF	TGTGCCAGCAGTCAATCGGGGTTCGGTCAGCCCCAGCATTTT